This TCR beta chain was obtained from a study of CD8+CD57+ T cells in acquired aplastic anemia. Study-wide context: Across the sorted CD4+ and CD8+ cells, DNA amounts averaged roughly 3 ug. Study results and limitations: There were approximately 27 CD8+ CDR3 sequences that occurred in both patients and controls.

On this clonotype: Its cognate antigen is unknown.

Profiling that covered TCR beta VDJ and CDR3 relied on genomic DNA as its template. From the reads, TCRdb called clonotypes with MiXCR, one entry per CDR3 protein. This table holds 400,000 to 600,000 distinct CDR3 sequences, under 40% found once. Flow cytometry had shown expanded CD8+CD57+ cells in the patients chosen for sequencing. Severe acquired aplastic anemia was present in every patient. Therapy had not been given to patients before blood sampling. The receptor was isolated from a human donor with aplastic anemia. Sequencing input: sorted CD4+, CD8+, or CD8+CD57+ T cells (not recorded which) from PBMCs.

DNA for the CDR3: TGTGCCAGCAGCGCGTTAACGGGAGGGCCGTGGAATGAGCAGTTCTTC. It specifies CASSALTGGPWNEQFF. V and J are TRBV9 and TRBJ2-1; 8 bases line up with TRBD2. Germline V gene data show CDR1 as SGDLS and CDR2 as YYNGEE. The CDR3 runs to 16 residues. Trimming removed 3 bases from V and 7 bases from J; junction bases left unmatched: 12.